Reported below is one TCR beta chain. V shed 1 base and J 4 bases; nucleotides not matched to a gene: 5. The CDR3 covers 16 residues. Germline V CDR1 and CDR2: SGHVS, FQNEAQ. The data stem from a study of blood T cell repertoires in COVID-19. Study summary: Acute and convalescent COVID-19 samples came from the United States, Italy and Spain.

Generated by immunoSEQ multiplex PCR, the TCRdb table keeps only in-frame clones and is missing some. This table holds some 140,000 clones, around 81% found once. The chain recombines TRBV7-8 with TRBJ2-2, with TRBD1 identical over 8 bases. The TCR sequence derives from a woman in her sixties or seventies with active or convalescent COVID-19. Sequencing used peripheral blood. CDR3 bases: TGTGCCAGCAGCTTAGAGGGGACAGGCATCACCGGGGAGCTGTTTTTT. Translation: CASSLEGTGITGELFF.